This T cell receptor (beta chain) was found in a study of response to subunit inactivated influenza vaccine. Findings and caveats of the study: There was a suggestion from the authors that each seasonal influenza vaccination recruits few new T cells.

TCRdb re-called the RT-PCR reads through MiXCR, storing one row per CDR3 protein. Of about 650,000 distinct CDR3 sequences listed, 15% to 17% are singletons. Comments on this clonotype: Its specificity is unknown. The junction and the germline gene differ at one end; a read error may be behind it.

Germline loops: CDR1 SGHNT, CDR2 YYREEE (reference sequence). The length of the CDR3 is 12 residues. Sequenced here: PBMCs from blood, sampled roughly 12 days after vaccination. The genes are TRBV5-4 and TRBJ2-3; D gene uncertain. The TCR comes from a man aged 45 to 65 who received an inactivated influenza vaccine. The CDR3 coding sequence is TGTGCGAGCAGTGGTAGTTTAGATACGCAGTATTTT. This sequence encodes CASSGSLDTQYF.